This is a list of T cell receptor beta chains from one sample in a study of blood T cell repertoires in COVID-19. Libraries were prepared by immunoSEQ multiplex PCR; TCRdb keeps only in-frame clonotypes and omits some of them. The sample comprises a few hundred thousand clones, roughly 85% of which are singletons, and 3% to 4% rests with the top ten. Sequences were obtained from PBMCs or T cells enriched from blood (not recorded which). The receptors here all came from a middle-aged woman with acute COVID-19. Both conserved end residues are part of each CDR3. The D gene is left open where the match is weak. Clone size is stated in some rows and not others, as once, few, many or a class when expanded.

CDR3: CASTLGRMGNQPQHF
DNA: TGTGCCAGTACCCTGGGCAGGATGGGCAATCAGCCCCAGCATTTT
V: TRBV19
J: TRBJ1-5
D: NA
size: NA
length: 15

CDR3: CASSPGRTYGYTF
DNA: TGTGCCAGCAGTCCTGGACGGACTTATGGCTACACCTTC
V: TRBV12-3/TRBV12-4
J: TRBJ1-2
D: NA
size: NA
length: 13

CDR3: CASSFGGQGDQPQHF
DNA: TGTGCCAGCAGCTTTGGAGGACAGGGGGATCAGCCCCAGCATTTT
V: TRBV5-4
J: TRBJ1-5
D: TRBD1
size: once
length: 15

CDR3: CASSQQGGLVYGYTF
DNA: TGTGCCAGCAGCCAACAAGGGGGCCTGGTTTATGGCTACACCTTC
V: TRBV14
J: TRBJ1-2
D: TRBD1
size: NA
length: 15

CDR3: CASSRSTGRMNTEAFF
DNA: TGTGCCAGCAGCCGGTCGACAGGGAGGATGAACACTGAAGCTTTCTTT
V: TRBV4-2
J: TRBJ1-1
D: TRBD1
size: NA
length: 16

CDR3: CASRPDKEFGNQPQHF
DNA: TGTGCCAGCAGGCCGGACAAGGAGTTTGGCAATCAGCCCCAGCATTTT
V: TRBV28
J: TRBJ1-5
D: NA
size: NA
length: 16

CDR3: CSVGQGASTDTQYF
DNA: TGCAGCGTTGGACAGGGGGCTAGCACAGATACGCAGTATTTT
V: TRBV29-1
J: TRBJ2-3
D: TRBD1
size: NA
length: 14

CDR3: CASSYESGNSPLHF
DNA: TGTGCCAGCAGTTACGAATCCGGGAATTCACCCCTCCACTTT
V: TRBV6-2/TRBV6-3
J: TRBJ1-6
D: NA
size: NA
length: 14

CDR3: CASSLAGGTNYGYTF
DNA: TGCGCCAGCAGCTTGGCGGGGGGAACTAACTATGGCTACACCTTC
V: TRBV5-1
J: TRBJ1-2
D: NA
size: NA
length: 15

CDR3: CASSFGTDYGYTF
DNA: TGTGCCAGCAGCTTCGGGACAGACTATGGCTACACCTTC
V: TRBV5-5
J: TRBJ1-2
D: TRBD1
size: NA
length: 13

CDR3: CASSLGQGLEAFF
DNA: TGTGCCAGCAGCTTGGGACAGGGGCTCGAAGCTTTCTTT
V: TRBV7-9
J: TRBJ1-1
D: TRBD1
size: NA
length: 13

CDR3: CASSPDRALNEQFF
DNA: TGTGCCAGCTCACCAGACAGGGCCCTTAATGAGCAGTTCTTC
V: TRBV18
J: TRBJ2-1
D: TRBD1
size: NA
length: 14

CDR3: CASSLTGVRGYTF
DNA: TGTGCCAGCAGTTTAACAGGGGTAAGAGGCTACACCTTC
V: TRBV27
J: TRBJ1-2
D: TRBD1
size: NA
length: 13

CDR3: CASSSSGVGSGNTIYF
DNA: TGTGCCAGCAGCTCATCCGGGGTGGGCTCGGGAAACACCATATATTTT
V: TRBV7-2
J: TRBJ1-3
D: NA
size: NA
length: 16

CDR3: CASGPPTVTGELFF
DNA: TGTGCTAGTGGTCCCCCGACTGTTACCGGGGAGCTGTTTTTT
V: TRBV12-5
J: TRBJ2-2
D: NA
size: NA
length: 14

CDR3: CASSRASGANVLTF
DNA: TGCGCCAGCAGCCGAGCCTCTGGGGCCAACGTCCTGACTTTC
V: TRBV4-3
J: TRBJ2-6
D: NA
size: NA
length: 14

CDR3: CASSFRDRGQPQHF
DNA: TGTGCCAGCAGTTTCAGGGACAGGGGTCAGCCCCAGCATTTT
V: TRBV28
J: TRBJ1-5
D: TRBD1
size: NA
length: 14